These T cell receptor beta chains were read from a single sample in a study of response to subunit inactivated influenza vaccine. One entry per CDR3 protein, called by TCRdb with MiXCR from the RT-PCR reads. The sample shows 400,000 to 650,000 distinct CDR3 sequences, about 7.2% of them seen only once. Source: PBMCs from blood, taken around 25 months after vaccination. Receptors originate from a man aged 45 to 75 who received an inactivated influenza vaccine. The CDR3 runs from the conserved cysteine through the conserved F or W. Fields, in order: V gene, J gene, clone size, D gene, CDR3 protein, CDR3 DNA. A D gene is named only where the DNA matches it firmly. Part of the rows lack a size; the others show once, few, many or a class for expanded clones.

TRBV5-6	TRBJ1-5	-	-	CASSPGTRGPNQPQHF	TGTGCCAGCAGCCCTGGGACGAGGGGCCCCAATCAGCCCCAGCATTTT
TRBV10-3	TRBJ2-3	-	TRBD2	CAISVQADGLAEPWGTDTQYF	TGTGCCATCAGTGTGCAGGCGGATGGACTAGCGGAACCGTGGGGCACAGATACGCAGTATTTT
TRBV6-2/TRBV6-3	TRBJ2-7	-	-	CASSPLIGTSAYEQYF	TGTGCCAGCAGCCCCTTAATCGGGACTTCTGCCTACGAGCAGTACTTC
TRBV6-5	TRBJ1-1	few	-	CASSYSWGGATEAFF	TGTGCCAGCAGTTACTCGTGGGGGGGGGCCACTGAAGCTTTCTTT
TRBV3-1	TRBJ2-1	few	TRBD2	CASSPSRGSIYNEQFF	TGTGCCAGCAGCCCCTCTCGCGGGAGTATCTACAATGAGCAGTTCTTC
TRBV5-6	TRBJ2-2	few	TRBD1	CASSPRTGGLTGELFF	TGTGCCAGCAGCCCAAGGACAGGGGGCTTAACCGGGGAGCTGTTTTTT
TRBV5-1	TRBJ2-7	many	-	CASSLGQGDEQYF	TGCGCCAGCAGCCTGGGGCAGGGAGACGAGCAGTACTTC
TRBV7-3	TRBJ2-1	-	TRBD2	CASSLKGPGLASNEQFF	TGTGCCAGCAGCTTAAAAGGCCCGGGACTAGCTTCCAATGAGCAGTTCTTC
TRBV12-3/TRBV12-4	TRBJ2-3	few	-	CASSPEFITQYF	TGTGCCAGCAGTCCGGAATTTATTACGCAGTATTTT
TRBV20-1	TRBJ2-1	many	TRBD1	CSADRGEDYNEQFF	TGCAGTGCTGACAGGGGCGAGGACTACAATGAGCAGTTCTTC
TRBV4-3	TRBJ2-3	-	TRBD2	CASSQEGERGDTQYF	TGCGCCAGCAGCCAAGAGGGGGAGCGGGGAGATACGCAGTATTTT
TRBV24-1	TRBJ1-2	few	-	CAIQGNYGYTF	TGTGCCATCCAGGGGAACTATGGCTACACCTTC
TRBV12-3/TRBV12-4	TRBJ1-5	many	TRBD1	CASSPDRGGNQPQHF	TGTGCCAGCAGTCCGGACAGGGGGGGCAATCAGCCCCAGCATTTT
TRBV5-1	TRBJ2-2	many	-	CASSLDRPRGGELFF	TGCGCCAGCAGCCTGGATAGGCCCCGAGGCGGGGAGCTGTTTTTT
TRBV5-5	TRBJ2-7	few	-	CASSLGTSTPYEQYF	TGTGCCAGCAGCTTAGGGACCAGCACCCCCTACGAGCAGTACTTC
TRBV29-1	TRBJ1-2	many	TRBD1	CSVTGTGKDGYTF	TGCAGCGTCACCGGGACAGGGAAGGATGGCTACACCTTC
TRBV12-3/TRBV12-4	TRBJ2-7	many	-	CASSLGPGYNYEQYF	TGTGCCAGCAGTTTAGGGCCAGGGTATAACTACGAGCAGTACTTC
TRBV11-2	TRBJ2-1	-	-	CASSLQVRAEQFF	TGTGCCAGCAGCTTACAAGTTAGGGCTGAGCAGTTCTTC
TRBV6-1	TRBJ1-5	-	-	CASSDPGSSNQPQHF	TGTGCCAGCAGTGACCCGGGCAGCAGCAATCAGCCCCAGCATTTT
TRBV6-1	TRBJ1-3	many	-	CASSELQGPGNTIYF	TGTGCCAGCAGCGAGCTACAGGGACCGGGAAACACCATATATTTT
TRBV5-1	TRBJ2-5	-	TRBD2	CASSLVARGSSWETQYF	TGCGCCAGCAGCTTGGTAGCGCGGGGGTCGAGCTGGGAGACCCAGTACTTC
TRBV20-1	TRBJ1-2	many	-	CSARAGVGYTF	TGCAGTGCTAGAGCCGGGGTCGGCTACACCTTC
TRBV12-3/TRBV12-4	TRBJ2-3	-	TRBD1	CASSRTGDRTDTQYF	TGTGCCAGCAGCCGGACAGGGGATCGGACAGATACGCAGTATTTT
TRBV3-1	TRBJ2-1	-	-	CASSQMGLALSGNEQFF	TGTGCCAGCAGCCAAATGGGGTTGGCGCTTTCGGGGAATGAGCAGTTCTTC
TRBV7-9	TRBJ2-1	many	-	CASSPHGSSANEQFF	TGTGCCAGCAGCCCCCACGGGAGTAGCGCCAATGAGCAGTTCTTC
TRBV12-3/TRBV12-4	TRBJ1-2	few	-	CASSLSRMYGYTF	TGTGCCAGCAGTTTAAGTCGGATGTATGGCTACACCTTC
TRBV6-5	TRBJ2-5	-	-	CASSSAEETQYF	TGTGCCAGCAGTTCGGCAGAAGAGACCCAGTACTTC
TRBV20-1	TRBJ2-2	-	TRBD1	CSARDRGVYGELFF	TGCAGTGCTAGGGACAGGGGAGTTTACGGGGAGCTGTTTTTT
TRBV10-3	TRBJ2-7	many	-	CAISEVHSSSYEQYF	TGTGCCATCAGTGAGGTACACTCAAGCTCCTACGAGCAGTACTTC
TRBV20-1	TRBJ1-1	-	-	CSARDVNAHTEAFF	TGCAGTGCTAGAGATGTTAATGCCCACACTGAAGCTTTCTTT
TRBV6-4	TRBJ2-1	many	-	CASSVKGPYNEQFF	TGTGCCAGCAGTGTGAAAGGGCCCTACAATGAGCAGTTCTTC
TRBV4-1	TRBJ2-7	few	-	CASSQRALTYEQYF	TGCGCCAGCAGCCAACGGGCCTTAACCTACGAGCAGTACTTC
TRBV12-3/TRBV12-4	TRBJ2-2	many	-	CASSLARVNTGELFF	TGTGCCAGCAGTTTAGCCAGGGTGAACACCGGGGAGCTGTTTTTT